The 4 T cell receptor beta chains below come from one sample, sequenced in a study of early T cells in non-severe SARS-CoV-2 infection. MiXCR, run by TCRdb on the 5' RACE reads, gives a single entry per CDR3 protein. The sample has approximately 70,000 distinct CDR3 sequences, around 5% seen once. The source material was whole blood, sampled at baseline. These receptors all come from an adult who was a healthcare worker with PCR-confirmed SARS-CoV-2 infection or an uninfected control (not recorded which).

This clonotype was observed many times. V usage is TRBV29-1 and J usage is TRBJ2-1; a weak D match, TRBD1 (6 bases). Between the trimmed V and J ends, which lost 3 bases and 6 bases, there was a span of 18 bases. Germline CDR1 is SQVTM and CDR2 is ANQGSEA. The CDR3 covers 15 residues. The chain's CDR3 is CSVETGHRVSNEQFF. In nucleotides, the CDR3 is TGCAGCGTTGAGACGGGCCACAGGGTTAGCAATGAGCAGTTCTTC.

This clonotype was picked up many times. The chain uses TRBV7-9 and TRBJ2-5; 8 bases match TRBD2. The V gene end was trimmed by 0 bases and the J gene end by 3 bases; junction bases not matched to a gene: 9. This CDR3 region has 17 residues. Germline lookup yields CDR1 SEHNR and CDR2 FQNEAQ (reference sequence). CDR3 sequence: CASSLANYLAGEETQYF. CDR3 sequence (DNA): TGTGCCAGCAGCTTAGCGAATTACCTAGCGGGCGAAGAGACCCAGTACTTC.

Ten or more counts support this clonotype. J is TRBJ2-1 and V is TRBV15; no clear D gene. Germline CDR1 is LNHNV and CDR2 is YYDKDF (reference sequence). The V gene lost 3 bases and the J gene lost 3 bases, with 18 bases spanning the gap. The CDR3 has 17 residues. The CDR3 DNA is TGTGCCACCAGCAGTTTACAGCCACTTGACCGCTACAATGAGCAGTTCTTC. Amino acids: CATSSLQPLDRYNEQFF.

This clonotype was found many times. J is TRBJ1-5 and V is TRBV19; D remains ambiguous. The germline gives CDR1 LNHDA, CDR2 SQIVND (reference sequence). The ends were cut back, 6 bases at V and 2 bases at J, with 20 bases in the middle. The CDR3 extends over 17 amino acids. DNA for the CDR3: TGTGCCAGTAGCGCCTCAAGATTCGCGGTGGGCAATCAGCCCCAGCATTTT. The encoded protein is CASSASRFAVGNQPQHF.